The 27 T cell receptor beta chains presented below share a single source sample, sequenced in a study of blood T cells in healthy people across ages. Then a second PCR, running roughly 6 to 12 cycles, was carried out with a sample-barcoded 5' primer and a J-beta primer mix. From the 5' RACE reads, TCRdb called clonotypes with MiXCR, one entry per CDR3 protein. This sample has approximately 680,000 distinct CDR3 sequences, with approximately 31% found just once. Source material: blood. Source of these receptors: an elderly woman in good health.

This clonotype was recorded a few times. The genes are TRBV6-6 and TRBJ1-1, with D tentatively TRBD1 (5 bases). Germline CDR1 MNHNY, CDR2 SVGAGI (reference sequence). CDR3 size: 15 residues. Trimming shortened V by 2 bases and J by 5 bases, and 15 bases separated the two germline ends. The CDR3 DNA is TGTGCCAGCAGTTACGGTTCAGGGCCACGGACTGAAGCTTTCTTT. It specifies CASSYGSGPRTEAFF.

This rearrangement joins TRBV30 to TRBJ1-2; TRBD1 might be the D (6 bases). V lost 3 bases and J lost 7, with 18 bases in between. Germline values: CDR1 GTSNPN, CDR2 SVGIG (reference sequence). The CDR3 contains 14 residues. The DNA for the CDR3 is TGTGCCTGGAGGGAAGGGGGGCGGTTAGTTGGCTACACCTTC. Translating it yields CAWREGGRLVGYTF.

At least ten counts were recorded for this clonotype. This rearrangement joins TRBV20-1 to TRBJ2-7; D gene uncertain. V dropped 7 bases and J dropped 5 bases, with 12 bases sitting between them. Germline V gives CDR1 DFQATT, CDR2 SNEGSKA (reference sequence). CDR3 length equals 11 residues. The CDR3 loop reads CSVLGMHEQYF. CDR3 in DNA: TGCAGTGTTTTGGGGATGCACGAGCAGTACTTC.

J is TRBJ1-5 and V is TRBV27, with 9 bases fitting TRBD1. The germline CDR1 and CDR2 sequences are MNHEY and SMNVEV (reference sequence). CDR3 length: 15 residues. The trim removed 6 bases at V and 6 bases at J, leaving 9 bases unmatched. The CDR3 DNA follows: TGTGCCAGCAGGGCAATAGGGACAGGGAGTCAGCCCCAGCATTTT. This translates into CASRAIGTGSQPQHF.

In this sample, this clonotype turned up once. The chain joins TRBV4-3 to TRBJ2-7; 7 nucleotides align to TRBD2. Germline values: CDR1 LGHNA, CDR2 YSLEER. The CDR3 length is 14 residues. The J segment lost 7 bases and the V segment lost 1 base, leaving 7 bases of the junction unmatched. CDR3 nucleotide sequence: TGCGCCAGCAGCCAAGGTTCTTTAGCGGGTGAGCAGTACTTC. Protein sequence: CASSQGSLAGEQYF.

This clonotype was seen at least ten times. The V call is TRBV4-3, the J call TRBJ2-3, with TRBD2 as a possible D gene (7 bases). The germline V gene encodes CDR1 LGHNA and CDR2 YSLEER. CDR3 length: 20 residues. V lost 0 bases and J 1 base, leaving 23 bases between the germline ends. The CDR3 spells CASSQDVPGMIGGGTDTQYF. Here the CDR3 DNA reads TGCGCCAGCAGCCAAGATGTCCCGGGGATGATAGGGGGGGGCACAGATACGCAGTATTTT.

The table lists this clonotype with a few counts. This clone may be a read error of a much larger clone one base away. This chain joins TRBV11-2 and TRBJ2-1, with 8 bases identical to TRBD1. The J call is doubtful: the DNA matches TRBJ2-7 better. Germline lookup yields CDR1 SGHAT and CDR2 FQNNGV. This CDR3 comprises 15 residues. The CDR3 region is CASSRNRGTYNEQYF. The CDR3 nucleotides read TGTGCCAGCAGCCGTAACAGGGGGACTTACAATGAGCAGTACTTC.

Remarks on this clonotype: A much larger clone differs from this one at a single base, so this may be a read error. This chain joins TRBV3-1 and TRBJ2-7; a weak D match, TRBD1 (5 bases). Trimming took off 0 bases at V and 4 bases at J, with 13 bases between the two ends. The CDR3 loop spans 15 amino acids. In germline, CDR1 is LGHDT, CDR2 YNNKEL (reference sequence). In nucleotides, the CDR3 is TGTGCCAGCAGCCAAGAAGGCACAGGCCGTTACGAGCAGTACTTC. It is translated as CASSQEGTGRYEQYF.

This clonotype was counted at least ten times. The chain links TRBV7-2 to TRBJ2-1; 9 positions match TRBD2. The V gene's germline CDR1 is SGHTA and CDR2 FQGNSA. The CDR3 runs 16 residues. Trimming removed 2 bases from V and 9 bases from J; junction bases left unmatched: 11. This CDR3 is CASSLTPGTSSSEQFF. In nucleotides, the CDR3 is TGTGCCAGCAGCTTAACCCCCGGGACTAGCTCAAGTGAGCAGTTCTTC. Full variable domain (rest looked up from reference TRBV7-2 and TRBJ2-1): GAGVSQSPSNKVTEKGKDVELRCDPISGHTALYWYRQSLGQGLEFLIYFQGNSAPDKSGLPSDRFSAERTGGSVSTLTIQRTQQEDSAVYLCASSLTPGTSSSEQFFGPGTRLTVL.

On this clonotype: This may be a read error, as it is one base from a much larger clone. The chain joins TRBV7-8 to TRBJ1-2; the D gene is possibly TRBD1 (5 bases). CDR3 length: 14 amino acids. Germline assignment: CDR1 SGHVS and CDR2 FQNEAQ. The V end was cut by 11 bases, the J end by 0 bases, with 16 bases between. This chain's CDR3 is CAGTLGGTNYGYTF. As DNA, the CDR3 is TGTGCCGGCACCTTGGGGGGGACTAACTATGGCTACACCTTC.

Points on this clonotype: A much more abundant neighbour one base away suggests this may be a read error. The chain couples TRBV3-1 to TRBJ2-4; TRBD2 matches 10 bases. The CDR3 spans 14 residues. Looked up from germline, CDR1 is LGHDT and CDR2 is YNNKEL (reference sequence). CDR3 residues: CASSRTSGNYEQCF. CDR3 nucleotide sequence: TGTGCCAGCAGCCGGACTAGCGGTAACTACGAGCAGTGCTTC.

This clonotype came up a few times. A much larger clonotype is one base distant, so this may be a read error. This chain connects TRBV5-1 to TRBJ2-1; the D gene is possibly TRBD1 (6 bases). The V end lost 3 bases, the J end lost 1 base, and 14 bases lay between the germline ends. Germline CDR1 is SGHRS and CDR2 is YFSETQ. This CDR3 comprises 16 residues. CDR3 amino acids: CASSSTLRGSYNEQFF. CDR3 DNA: TGCGCCAGCAGCTCGACCCTCAGGGGATCCTACAATGAGCAGTTCTTC.

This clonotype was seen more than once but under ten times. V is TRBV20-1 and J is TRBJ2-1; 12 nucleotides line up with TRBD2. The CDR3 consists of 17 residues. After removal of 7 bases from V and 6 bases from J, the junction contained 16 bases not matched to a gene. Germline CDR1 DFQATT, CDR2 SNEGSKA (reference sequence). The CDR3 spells CSGISYVLAGGPNEQFF. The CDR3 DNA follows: TGCAGTGGGATTAGTTATGTTCTAGCGGGAGGGCCCAATGAGCAGTTCTTC.

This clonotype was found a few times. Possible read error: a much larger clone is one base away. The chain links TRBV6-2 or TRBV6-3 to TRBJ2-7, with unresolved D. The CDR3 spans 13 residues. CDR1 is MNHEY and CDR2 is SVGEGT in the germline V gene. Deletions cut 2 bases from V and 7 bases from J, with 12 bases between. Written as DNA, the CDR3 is TGTGCCAGCAGTTACGGGCCTTACAATGAGCAGTACTTC. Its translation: CASSYGPYNEQYF.

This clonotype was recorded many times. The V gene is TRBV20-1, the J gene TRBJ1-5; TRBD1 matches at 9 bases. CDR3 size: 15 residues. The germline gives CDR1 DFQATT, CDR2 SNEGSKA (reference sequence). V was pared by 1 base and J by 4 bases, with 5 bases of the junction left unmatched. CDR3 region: CSARATGGGNQPQHF. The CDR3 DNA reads TGCAGTGCTAGAGCGACAGGGGGTGGGAATCAGCCCCAGCATTTT.

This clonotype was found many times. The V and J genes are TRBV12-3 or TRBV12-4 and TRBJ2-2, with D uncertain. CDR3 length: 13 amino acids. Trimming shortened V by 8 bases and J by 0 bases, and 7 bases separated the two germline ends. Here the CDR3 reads CASEATNTGELFF. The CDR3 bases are TGTGCCAGCGAAGCGACGAACACCGGGGAGCTGTTTTTT.

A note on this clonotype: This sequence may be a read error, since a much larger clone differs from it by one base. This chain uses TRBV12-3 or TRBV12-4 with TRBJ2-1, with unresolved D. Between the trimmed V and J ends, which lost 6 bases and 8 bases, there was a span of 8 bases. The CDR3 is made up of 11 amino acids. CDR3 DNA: TGTGCCAGCAGGTCTTTCGATGAGCAGTTCTTC. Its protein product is CASRSFDEQFF.

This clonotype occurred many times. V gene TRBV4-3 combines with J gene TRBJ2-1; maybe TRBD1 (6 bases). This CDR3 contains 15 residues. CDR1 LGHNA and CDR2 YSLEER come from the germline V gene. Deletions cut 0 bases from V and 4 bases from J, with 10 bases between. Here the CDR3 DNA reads TGCGCCAGCAGCCAAGATGGGGGCGGGTACAATGAGCAGTTCTTC. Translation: CASSQDGGGYNEQFF.

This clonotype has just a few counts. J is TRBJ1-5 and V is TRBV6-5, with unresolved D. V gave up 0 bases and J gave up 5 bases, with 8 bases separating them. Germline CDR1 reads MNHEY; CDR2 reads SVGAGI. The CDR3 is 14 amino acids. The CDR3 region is CASSYSIFDQPQHF. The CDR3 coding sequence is TGTGCCAGCAGTTACTCGATATTCGATCAGCCCCAGCATTTT.

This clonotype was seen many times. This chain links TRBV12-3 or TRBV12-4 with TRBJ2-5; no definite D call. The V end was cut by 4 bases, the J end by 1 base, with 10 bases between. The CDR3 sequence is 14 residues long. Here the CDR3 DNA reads TGTGCCAGCAGTTCCTCCCTGACCCAAGAGACCCAGTACTTC. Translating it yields CASSSSLTQETQYF.

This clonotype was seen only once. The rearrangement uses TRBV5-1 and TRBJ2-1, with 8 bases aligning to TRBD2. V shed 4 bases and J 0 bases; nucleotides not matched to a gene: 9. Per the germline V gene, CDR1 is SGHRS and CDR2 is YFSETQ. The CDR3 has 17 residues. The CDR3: CASSPKDGGGSYNEQFF. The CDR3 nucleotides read TGCGCCAGCAGCCCGAAGGACGGGGGGGGCTCCTACAATGAGCAGTTCTTC.

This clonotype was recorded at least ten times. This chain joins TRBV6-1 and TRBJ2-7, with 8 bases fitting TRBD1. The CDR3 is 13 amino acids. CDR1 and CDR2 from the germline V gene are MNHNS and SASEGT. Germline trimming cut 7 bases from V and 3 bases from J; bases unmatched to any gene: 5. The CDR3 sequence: CASTEDRVYEQYF. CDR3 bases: TGTGCCAGCACTGAGGACAGGGTCTACGAGCAGTACTTC.

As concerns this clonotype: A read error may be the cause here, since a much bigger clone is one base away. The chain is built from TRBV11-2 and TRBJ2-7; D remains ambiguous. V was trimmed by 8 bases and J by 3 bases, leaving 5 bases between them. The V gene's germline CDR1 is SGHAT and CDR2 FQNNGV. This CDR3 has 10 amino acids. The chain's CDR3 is CASGLYEQYF. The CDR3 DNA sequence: TGTGCCAGCGGTCTCTACGAGCAGTACTTC.

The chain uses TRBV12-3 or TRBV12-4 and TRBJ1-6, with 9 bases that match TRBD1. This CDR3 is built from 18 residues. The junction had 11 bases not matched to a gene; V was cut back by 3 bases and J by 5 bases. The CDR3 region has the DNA TGTGCCAGCAGTTTCCCTACAGGGGGCAGGTCCCATAATTCACCCCTCCACTTT. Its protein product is CASSFPTGGRSHNSPLHF.

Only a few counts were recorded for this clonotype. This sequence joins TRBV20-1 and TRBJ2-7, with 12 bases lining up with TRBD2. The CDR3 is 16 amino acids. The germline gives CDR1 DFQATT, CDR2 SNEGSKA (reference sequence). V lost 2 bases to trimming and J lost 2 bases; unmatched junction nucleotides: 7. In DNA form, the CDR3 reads TGCAGTGCTAGACCTAGCGGGGGGGACTATACCTACGAGCAGTACTTC. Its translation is CSARPSGGDYTYEQYF.

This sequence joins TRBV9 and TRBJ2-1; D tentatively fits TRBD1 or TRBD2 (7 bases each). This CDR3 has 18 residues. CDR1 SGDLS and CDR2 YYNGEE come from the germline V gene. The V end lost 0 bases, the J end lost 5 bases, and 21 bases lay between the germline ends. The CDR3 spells CASSVGGGGAVGDNEQFF. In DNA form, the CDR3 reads TGTGCCAGCAGCGTAGGGGGAGGGGGCGCGGTAGGAGACAATGAGCAGTTCTTC.

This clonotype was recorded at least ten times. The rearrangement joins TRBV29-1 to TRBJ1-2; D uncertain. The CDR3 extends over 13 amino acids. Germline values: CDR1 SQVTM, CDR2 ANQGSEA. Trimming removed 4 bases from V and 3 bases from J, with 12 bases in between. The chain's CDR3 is CSVVRQDYYGYTF. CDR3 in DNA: TGCAGCGTTGTGAGGCAGGATTACTATGGCTACACCTTC.